Sequencing of this T cell receptor beta chain was carried out in a study of metastatic and nonmetastatic thyroid tumors. Study at large: Both malignant and benign thyroid patients supplied peripheral blood and tumor or nodule tissue samples, across which the repertoires of these patients were then compared. Study results and limitations: TCR beta diversity was reportedly significantly higher in malignant thyroid tumors than benign nodules, in blood and tumor.

This clone was counted ten times or more. Its antigen is unknown. TCRdb re-clonotyped the PCR reads via MiXCR. The sample contains 91,000 or so clones, about an eighth of which appear only once. The CDR3 spans 13 residues. The germline gives CDR1 LNHNV, CDR2 YYDKDF (reference sequence). V lost 5 bases to trimming and J lost 4 bases, with 11 bases between them. No treatment had been given to any patient before thyroid surgery. The sequenced sample was blood. This TCR was sampled from a female donor with papillary thyroid cancer or a benign thyroid nodule (not recorded which). Some clones in this sample may be carry-over from other donors' samples. This sequence joins TRBV15 and TRBJ1-2; perhaps TRBD1 as D (6 bases). CDR3: CATSQGSGYGYTF. For the CDR3, the DNA is TGTGCCACCAGCCAGGGGAGTGGCTATGGCTACACCTTC.